A single sample gave rise to the 10 T cell receptor beta chains below, sequenced in a study of T cell responses to AZD1222 COVID-19 vaccine. TCRdb's table, derived via immunoSEQ multiplex PCR, lists solely in-frame clones and lacks some. The sample contains some 100,000 clones, roughly nine tenths of which appear only once. Sequencing used peripheral blood, obtained 28 days after the second AZD1222 dose. The receptors come from an adult who received the AZD1222 COVID-19 vaccine.

This chain's CDR3 is CASGGTKNTEAFF. The CDR3 coding sequence is TGTGCCAGTGGCGGGACGAAGAACACTGAAGCTTTCTTT. The chain links TRBV7-2 to TRBJ1-1; maybe TRBD1 (5 bases). The CDR3 runs 13 residues. V was shortened by 9 bases and J by 1 base, with 12 bases between the two germline ends. The germline CDR1 and CDR2 sequences are SGHTA and FQGNSA.

This rearrangement joins TRBV7-8 to TRBJ2-3, with TRBD2 identical over 11 bases. The CDR3 loop spans 18 amino acids. Germline V gives CDR1 SGHVS, CDR2 FQNEAQ. Trimming removed 2 bases from V and 4 bases from J; junction bases left unmatched: 11. CDR3 in amino acids: CASSLQSSGGPGADTQYF. The CDR3 DNA reads TGTGCCAGCAGCTTACAGTCTAGCGGGGGGCCTGGAGCAGATACGCAGTATTTT.

This chain connects TRBV7-9 to TRBJ2-7, with D perhaps given as TRBD1 or TRBD2 (5 bases each). Trimming removed 4 bases from V and 3 bases from J, with 16 bases in between. CDR3 length: 15 residues. Germline CDR1 SEHNR, CDR2 FQNEAQ (reference sequence). CDR3 in DNA: TGTGCCAGCAGCTACGGGGACCTTGTTTACTACGAGCAGTACTTC. Residues: CASSYGDLVYYEQYF.

The V and J genes are TRBV6-5 and TRBJ1-1, with TRBD1 as a possible D gene (5 bases). This CDR3 comprises 13 residues. Germline V gene lookup returns CDR1 MNHEY and CDR2 SVGAGI. V was trimmed by 2 bases and J by 6 bases, leaving 10 bases between them. DNA for the CDR3: TGTGCCAGCAGTTACCTTGGGGGGTCTGAAGCTTTCTTT. This sequence encodes CASSYLGGSEAFF.

This chain joins TRBV6-5 and TRBJ1-4; a weak D match, TRBD1 (5 bases). V was cut by 6 bases and J by 0 bases, with 11 bases left in between. Germline CDR1 and CDR2: MNHEY and SVGAGI. The CDR3 covers 15 residues. The CDR3: CASRADRPTNEKLFF. The CDR3 bases are TGTGCCAGCAGGGCCGACAGACCAACTAATGAAAAACTGTTTTTT.

This chain connects TRBV7-3 to TRBJ1-2, with 7 bases aligning to TRBD1. This CDR3 comprises 14 residues. The ends lost 5 bases at V and 2 bases at J; junction bases unmatched: 5. Looked up from germline, CDR1 is SGHTA and CDR2 is FQGTGA. This CDR3 is CASSAQGGNYGYTF. The CDR3, as DNA: TGTGCCAGCAGCGCTCAGGGGGGAAACTATGGCTACACCTTC. The variable domain in full, with the rest retrieved from reference TRBV7-3 and TRBJ1-2, is GAGVSQTPSNKVTEKGKYVELRCDPISGHTALYWYRQSLGQGPEFLIYFQGTGAADDSGLPNDRFFAVRPEGSVSTLKIQRTERGDSAVYLCASSAQGGNYGYTFGSGTRLTVV.

This clone appeared a few times. The chain joins TRBV6-5 to TRBJ1-2, with D tentatively TRBD1 (6 bases). The V gene's germline CDR1 is MNHEY and CDR2 SVGAGI. This CDR3 has 13 amino acids. V was cut by 8 bases and J by 7 bases, with 17 bases left in between. CDR3 region: CASGTGGGRGYTF. CDR3 sequence (DNA): TGTGCCAGCGGAACGGGGGGGGGCCGTGGCTACACCTTC.

The chain is built from TRBV14 and TRBJ1-1; D uncertain. With 1 base removed from V and 6 bases from J, the gap between germline ends came to 9 bases. Looked up from germline, CDR1 is SGHDN and CDR2 is FVKESK. There are 13 residues in the CDR3. CDR3: CASSQASRPEAFF. The DNA of the CDR3 is TGTGCCAGCAGCCAAGCCAGCAGACCTGAAGCTTTCTTT. The full variable domain, completed using reference TRBV14 and TRBJ1-1, is EAGVTQFPSHSVIEKGQTVTLRCDPISGHDNLYWYRRVMGKEIKFLLHFVKESKQDESGMPNNRFLAERTGGTYSTLKVQPAELEDSGVYFCASSQASRPEAFFGQGTRLTVV.

A few counts support this clone. V gene TRBV19 combines with J gene TRBJ2-3, with TRBD1 identical over 10 bases. This CDR3 spans 15 amino acids. Germline CDR1 and CDR2: LNHDA and SQIVND (reference sequence). With 3 bases clipped from V and 5 bases from J, the junction kept 5 bases outside the gene matches. The CDR3 DNA follows: TGTGCCAGTAGTATGTGGACAGGGGGTATAGATACGCAGTATTTT. The encoded protein is CASSMWTGGIDTQYF.

The V and J genes are TRBV11-3 and TRBJ1-3; 7 nucleotides align to TRBD1. Trimming at V came to 5 bases and at J to 2 bases, leaving 3 bases not matched to a gene. This CDR3 spans 14 amino acids. In germline, CDR1 is SGHNT, CDR2 YENEEA. CDR3 bases: TGTGCCAGCAGCCCCGACAGGGCTGGAAACACCATATATTTT. As protein: CASSPDRAGNTIYF.